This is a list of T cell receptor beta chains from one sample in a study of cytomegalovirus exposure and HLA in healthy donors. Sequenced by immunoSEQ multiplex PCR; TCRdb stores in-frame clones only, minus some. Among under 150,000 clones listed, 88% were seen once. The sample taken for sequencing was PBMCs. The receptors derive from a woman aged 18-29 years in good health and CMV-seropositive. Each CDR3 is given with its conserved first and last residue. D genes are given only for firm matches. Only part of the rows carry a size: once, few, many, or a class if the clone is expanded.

CASSDRGQRTGELFF | TGTGCCAGCAGTGACAGGGGGCAGCGCACCGGGGAGCTGTTTTTT | TRBD1 | TRBV28 | once | TRBJ2-2 | 15
CATKQGAYNEQFF | TGTGCCACGAAACAGGGGGCCTACAATGAGCAGTTCTTC | TRBD1 | TRBV19 | . | TRBJ2-1 | 13
CAWRTGNYGYTF | TGTGCCTGGCGAACAGGGAACTATGGCTACACCTTC | . | TRBV30 | . | TRBJ1-2 | 12
CASSFAGTSGYNEQFF | TGTGCTAGCAGCTTCGCCGGGACTAGCGGATACAATGAGCAGTTCTTC | TRBD2 | TRBV7-7 | . | TRBJ2-1 | 16
CASTAPAGGKDTQYF | TGTGCCAGCACCGCGCCAGCGGGGGGGAAAGATACGCAGTATTTT | TRBD2 | TRBV28 | . | TRBJ2-3 | 15
CATLQDYGYTF | TGTGCCACCCTACAGGACTATGGCTACACCTTC | . | TRBV28 | . | TRBJ1-2 | 11
CASSVDSLGNTIYF | TGTGCCAGCAGCGTAGACTCATTGGGAAACACCATATATTTT | . | TRBV9 | once | TRBJ1-3 | 14
CASRGVVLADNEQFF | TGCGCCAGCAGAGGGGTTGTCCTAGCGGACAATGAGCAGTTCTTC | TRBD2 | TRBV5-1 | once | TRBJ2-1 | 15
CASSSPLGAGGLGEQFF | TGTGCCAGCTCATCCCCTTTAGGGGCGGGAGGCCTGGGTGAGCAGTTCTTC | TRBD2 | TRBV18 | . | TRBJ2-1 | 17
CASSSKRGSTYEQYF | TGTGCCAGCAGCTCAAAGCGCGGGTCTACCTACGAGCAGTACTTC | . | TRBV7-9 | . | TRBJ2-7 | 15
CASSFRRVGEGGYTF | TGTGCCAGCAGCTTCCGTCGGGTCGGGGAAGGGGGCTACACCTTC | . | TRBV5-6 | . | TRBJ1-2 | 15
CASSPLSLSSYSYNEQFF | TGTGCCAGCAGCCCTCTAAGTCTGTCTTCCTACTCCTACAATGAGCAGTTCTTC | . | TRBV14 | . | TRBJ2-1 | 18
CASTVPRGETQYF | TGTGCCAGCACCGTCCCCAGGGGGGAGACCCAGTACTTC | TRBD1 | TRBV5-6 | . | TRBJ2-5 | 13
CASNPPGEPNTGELFF | TGTGCCAGCAACCCCCCGGGAGAACCGAACACCGGGGAGCTGTTTTTT | . | TRBV7-9 | . | TRBJ2-2 | 16
CASKGGSSGANVLTF | TGTGCCAGCAAGGGCGGGAGCTCTGGGGCCAACGTCCTGACTTTC | TRBD2 | TRBV28 | few | TRBJ2-6 | 15
CASSLDVNQPQHF | TGTGCCAGCAGCTTAGATGTAAATCAGCCCCAGCATTTT | . | TRBV7-8 | . | TRBJ1-5 | 13
CASSRGTAFVSDTQYF | TGTGCCAGCAGCCGTGGGACTGCTTTCGTTTCAGATACGCAGTATTTT | . | TRBV7-8 | once | TRBJ2-3 | 16
CASSLEAGTEAFF | TGTGCCAGCAGCTTAGAGGCGGGCACTGAAGCTTTCTTT | . | TRBV11-2 | few | TRBJ1-1 | 13
CSANQQQEQFF | TGCAGTGCTAACCAACAGCAAGAGCAGTTCTTC | . | TRBV20-1 | . | TRBJ2-1 | 11
CASSLRTGVNQPQHF | TGTGCCAGCAGCTTACGGACAGGGGTGAACCAGCCCCAGCATTTT | TRBD1 | TRBV13 | . | TRBJ1-5 | 15
CASSLAAAGELFF | TGTGCCAGCAGCTTAGCGGCGGCCGGGGAGCTGTTTTTT | . | TRBV7-8 | once | TRBJ2-2 | 13
CASSVSSGGAGLDIQYF | TGTGCCAGCAGCGTGTCCAGCGGGGGCGCGGGATTGGACATTCAGTACTTC | TRBD2 | TRBV9 | . | TRBJ2-4 | 17
CSVGEMYGYTF | TGCAGCGTTGGTGAGATGTATGGCTACACCTTC | . | TRBV29-1 | few | TRBJ1-2 | 11
CASSLWGQAIFNEQFF | TGTGCCAGCAGCTTGTGGGGGCAGGCGATATTCAATGAGCAGTTCTTC | . | TRBV11-1 | . | TRBJ2-1 | 16
CASSEEGDRGRNTGELFF | TGCGCCAGCAGTGAGGAAGGAGACAGGGGGCGGAACACCGGGGAGCTGTTTTTT | TRBD1 | TRBV10-2 | few | TRBJ2-2 | 18
CAWFFGGRRELFF | TGTGCCTGGTTCTTCGGGGGGAGAAGGGAGCTGTTTTTT | TRBD2 | TRBV30 | . | TRBJ2-2 | 13
CASSYIQPATNEKLFF | TGTGCCAGCAGTTATATACAACCTGCAACTAATGAAAAACTGTTTTTT | . | TRBV2 | . | TRBJ1-4 | 16
CASSHRSGGGTSGVTDTQYF | TGCGCCAGCAGCCATAGGTCTGGTGGCGGGACTAGCGGGGTCACAGATACGCAGTATTTT | TRBD2 | TRBV4-3 | . | TRBJ2-3 | 20
CASSIAGSGDYEQYF | TGTGCCAGTAGTATAGCGGGATCGGGGGACTACGAGCAGTACTTC | . | TRBV19 | . | TRBJ2-7 | 15
CASSLYSRGKGDTQYF | TGTGCCAGCAGCTTATACTCGCGGGGGAAAGGAGATACGCAGTATTTT | TRBD2 | TRBV7-2 | . | TRBJ2-3 | 16
CASSLTASYEQYF | TGTGCCAGCAGCTTGACAGCATCCTACGAGCAGTACTTC | . | TRBV28 | . | TRBJ2-7 | 13
CATSRDRGYEQYF | TGTGCCACCAGCAGAGATCGGGGCTACGAGCAGTACTTC | . | TRBV15 | . | TRBJ2-7 | 13
CSVGGRMNTEAFF | TGCAGCGTGGGGGGACGGATGAACACTGAAGCTTTCTTT | . | TRBV29-1 | . | TRBJ1-1 | 13
CASSLGRANTIYF | TGTGCCAGCAGCTTAGGCAGGGCTAACACCATATATTTT | . | TRBV7-2 | . | TRBJ1-3 | 13
CASSSGDRGVYEQYF | TGTGCCAGCAGTTCCGGAGACAGGGGTGTCTACGAGCAGTACTTC | TRBD1 | TRBV6-6 | few | TRBJ2-7 | 15
CASSYFPGANYGYTF | TGTGCCAGCAGTTACTTCCCGGGGGCTAACTATGGCTACACCTTC | . | TRBV6-6 | . | TRBJ1-2 | 15